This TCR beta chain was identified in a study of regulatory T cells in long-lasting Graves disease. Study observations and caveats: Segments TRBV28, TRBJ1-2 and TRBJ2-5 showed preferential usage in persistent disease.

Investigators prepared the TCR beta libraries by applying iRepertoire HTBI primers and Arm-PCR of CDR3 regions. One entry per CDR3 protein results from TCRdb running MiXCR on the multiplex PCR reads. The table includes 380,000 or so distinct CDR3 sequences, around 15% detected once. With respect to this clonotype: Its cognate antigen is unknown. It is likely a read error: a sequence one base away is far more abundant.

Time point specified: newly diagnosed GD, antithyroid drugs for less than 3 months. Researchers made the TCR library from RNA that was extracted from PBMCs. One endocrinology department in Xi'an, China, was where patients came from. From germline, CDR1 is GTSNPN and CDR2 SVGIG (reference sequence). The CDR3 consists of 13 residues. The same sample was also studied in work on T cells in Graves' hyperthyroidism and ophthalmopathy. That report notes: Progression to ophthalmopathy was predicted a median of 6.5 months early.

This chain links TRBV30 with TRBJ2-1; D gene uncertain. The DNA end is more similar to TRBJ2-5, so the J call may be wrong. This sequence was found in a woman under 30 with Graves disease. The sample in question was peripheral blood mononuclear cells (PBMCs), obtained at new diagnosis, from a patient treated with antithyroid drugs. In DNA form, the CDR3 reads TGTGCCTGGAGTAGAAGAATCCAAGGGACCCAGTACTTC. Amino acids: CAWSRRIQGTQYF.